Each of the 3 T cell receptor beta chains below was sequenced from the same sample in a study of shared clonotypes between healthy human individuals. The table came from immunoSEQ multiplex PCR; TCRdb's copy has only in-frame clones and leaves some out. The sample lists more than 500,000 clones; about 95% were seen once. CD45RO-negative, CCR7-positively selected cells formed the naive CD8 fraction, excluding terminally differentiated effector memory CD45RA+ cells. Source material: naive CD8+ T cells sorted from blood. The receptors here all came from a woman under 40 in good health.

CDR3 sequence: CASMGNEQFF. The CDR3 DNA is TGTGCCAGCATGGGGAATGAGCAGTTCTTC. The chain couples TRBV2 to TRBJ2-1, with D hard to call. The germline gives CDR1 SNHLY, CDR2 FYNNEI. There are 10 residues in the CDR3. Trimming left V 7 bases short and J 7 bases short, with 5 bases between.

The V gene is TRBV27, the J gene TRBJ2-7; D might be TRBD2 (5 bases). Trimming left V 4 bases short and J 3 bases short, with 10 bases between. The CDR3 is 13 residues long. Germline V gene lookup returns CDR1 MNHEY and CDR2 SMNVEV (reference sequence). Here the CDR3 reads CASSSGINYEQYF. In DNA form, the CDR3 reads TGTGCCAGCAGTTCGGGGATTAACTACGAGCAGTACTTC.

There are a few counts of this clone. Additional DNA sequences in this sample encode the identical CDR3. The chain couples TRBV27 to TRBJ2-7, with 7 bases fitting TRBD1. CDR3 size: 13 residues. The V segment lost 3 bases and the J segment 3 bases; nucleotides outside the gene matches: 2. CDR1 MNHEY and CDR2 SMNVEV come from the germline V gene (reference sequence). In nucleotides, the CDR3 is TGTGCCAGCAGTTTGGGACAGAACTACGAGCAGTACTTC. Protein: CASSLGQNYEQYF.